These 14 T cell receptor beta chains came from one sample sequenced in a study of identical twins. TCRdb analysed the 5' RACE reads with MiXCR anew, one entry per CDR3 protein. The repertoire holds about 260,000 distinct CDR3 sequences, with about 7% as singletons. This sample also appeared in a second study, on yellow fever vaccine responses in identical twins.

The sample consisted of memory (CD45RO+) T cells sorted from blood. The source of these receptors is a woman aged 18-29 years in good health.

This clonotype has more than one count but fewer than ten. The chain couples TRBV6-5 to TRBJ2-6; 9 nucleotides agree with TRBD1. Trimming cost V 4 bases and J 5 bases; bases outside gene matches: 6. The CDR3 length is 16 residues. Germline CDR1 reads MNHEY; CDR2 reads SVGAGI. In nucleotides, the CDR3 is TGTGCCAGCAGTTTTGGGACAGGGAGCCGGGCCAACGTCCTGACTTTC. Translation: CASSFGTGSRANVLTF.

This clonotype was counted a few times. The V call is TRBV29-1, the J call TRBJ2-7; no reliable D call. CDR1 SQVTM and CDR2 ANQGSEA come from the germline V gene. The CDR3 totals 11 residues. Trimming left V 6 bases short and J 5 bases short, with 11 bases between. CDR3: CSVSNYNEQYF. The CDR3 region has the DNA TGCAGCGTCTCGAATTATAACGAGCAGTACTTC.

This clonotype came up many times. This chain uses TRBV7-2 with TRBJ2-1, with 8 bases lining up with TRBD1. The length of the CDR3 is 15 residues. Per germline, CDR1 SGHTA and CDR2 FQGNSA. Trimming removed 5 bases from V and 8 bases from J; junction bases left unmatched: 11. The CDR3 reads CASSISQGAYHEQFF. CDR3 nucleotides: TGTGCCAGCAGCATTAGCCAGGGGGCCTATCATGAGCAGTTCTTC.

This clonotype was detected only a few times. The chain carries TRBV5-1 and TRBJ2-3, with TRBD1 identical over 10 bases. The CDR3 consists of 16 residues. Germline V gene lookup returns CDR1 SGHRS and CDR2 YFSETQ. J gave up 0 bases and V 4 bases, and 5 bases lay outside the gene matches. The CDR3 loop reads CASSRSGQGSTDTQYF. The CDR3 DNA reads TGCGCCAGCAGCCGCTCGGGACAGGGGAGCACAGATACGCAGTATTTT.

Note on this clonotype: Since a much larger clone is just one base distant, this may be a read error. V and J are TRBV3-1 and TRBJ2-6, with D perhaps TRBD2 (6 bases). This CDR3 region has 14 residues. V lost 3 bases and J 3 bases, leaving 6 bases between the germline ends. Germline V gene lookup returns CDR1 LGHDT and CDR2 YNNKEL (reference sequence). The CDR3 loop reads CASSQDYGANVLTF. CDR3 nucleotide sequence: TGTGCCAGCAGCCAGGACTATGGGGCCAACGTCCTGACTTTC. Based on the CDR3 plus reference TRBV3-1 and TRBJ2-6, the full variable domain is DTAVSQTPKYLVTQMGNDKSIKCEQNLGHDTMYWYKQDSKKFLKIMFSYNNKELIINETVPNRFSPKSPDKAHLNLHINSLELGDSAVYFCASSQDYGANVLTFGAGSRLTVL.

This clonotype was seen at least ten times. This chain connects TRBV12-3 or TRBV12-4 to TRBJ1-2; the D gene is possibly TRBD1 (6 bases). This CDR3 spans 13 amino acids. The V end was cut by 6 bases, the J end by 7 bases, with 15 bases between. The DNA of the CDR3 is TGTGCCAGCAGGCACAGGGCGTTGGGTGGCTACACCTTC. It encodes CASRHRALGGYTF.

This clonotype has ten or more counts. The V and J genes are TRBV24-1 and TRBJ1-4; a weak D match, TRBD1 (5 bases). This CDR3 comprises 15 residues. Trimming stripped 2 bases from V and 10 bases from J, with 16 bases between. Germline V gene sequence: CDR1 KGHDR, CDR2 SFDVKD. The CDR3: CATSDSGTNGRKLFF. As DNA, the CDR3 is TGTGCCACCAGTGATTCGGGGACCAATGGGAGAAAACTGTTTTTT.

CDR3 in amino acids: CATPDRYEQYV. The DNA for the CDR3 is TGTGCCACCCCGGACAGATACGAGCAGTACGTC. The J gene is TRBJ2-7, the V gene TRBV6-6; a weak D match, TRBD1 (6 bases). Germline lookup yields CDR1 MNHNY and CDR2 SVGAGI (reference sequence). V lost 10 bases, J lost 4 bases, and 11 bases lay in between. This CDR3 region has 11 residues.

The chain joins TRBV3-1 to TRBJ1-1; D remains unclear. This CDR3 has 14 residues. The germline gives CDR1 LGHDT, CDR2 YNNKEL (reference sequence). Trimming removed 1 base at V and 1 base at J, with 7 bases between. The CDR3 nucleotides are TGTGCCAGCAGCCAAGGGTCTGCGAACACTGAAGCTTTCTTT. Protein sequence: CASSQGSANTEAFF.

This clonotype was picked up a small number of times. The chain joins TRBV28 to TRBJ1-2, with 9 bases that match TRBD1. This CDR3 has 14 residues. The ends lost 3 bases at V and 8 bases at J; junction bases unmatched: 7. CDR1 and CDR2 from the germline V gene are MDHEN and SYDVKM. CDR3 in DNA: TGTGCCAGCAGTTTTGGACAGGGGATACGGGGCTACACCTTC. Its translation: CASSFGQGIRGYTF.

This clonotype has a count of ten or more. At one boundary the junction diverges from the germline segment, which might be a read error. The rearrangement joins TRBV5-6 to TRBJ2-2; 11 positions agree with TRBD1. Germline assignment: CDR1 SGHDT and CDR2 YYEEEE. This CDR3 region has 16 residues. The CDR3 coding sequence is TGTGCCAGCAGCGCCCGGGACAGGGGGAACTCCGGGGAGCTGTTTTTT. This gives the protein CASSARDRGNSGELFF.

A few counts support this clonotype. This chain links TRBV7-8 with TRBJ2-1; TRBD2 matches at 8 bases. This CDR3 has 16 amino acids. The ends lost 6 bases at V and 5 bases at J; junction bases unmatched: 12. Germline V gives CDR1 SGHVS, CDR2 FQNEAQ. The CDR3 loop reads CASSLDTGTRDNEQFF. CDR3 in DNA: TGTGCCAGCAGTTTGGACACCGGGACTAGAGACAATGAGCAGTTCTTC.

The genes are TRBV6-6 and TRBJ2-1, with no clear D. V lost 2 bases to trimming and J lost 4 bases, with 6 bases between them. Germline V CDR1 and CDR2: MNHNY, SVGAGI (reference sequence). The CDR3 consists of 13 residues. CDR3 amino acids: CASSYGRYNEQFF. CDR3 nucleotide sequence: TGTGCCAGCAGTTACGGGCGGTACAATGAGCAGTTCTTC.

This clonotype was detected only a few times. The chain couples TRBV28 to TRBJ2-6, with a tentative D call TRBD1 (5 bases). Trimming pared 1 base from V and 0 bases from J, leaving 16 bases between. The CDR3 sequence is 19 residues long. CDR1 is MDHEN, CDR2 SYDVKM, per germline. As DNA, the CDR3 is TGTGCCAGCAGTTTATTAACCCAGGGTCTTCTCTCTGGGGCCAACGTCCTGACTTTC. This gives the protein CASSLLTQGLLSGANVLTF.